What follows are 11 T cell receptor beta chains derived from one specimen sequenced in a study of shared clonotypes between healthy human individuals. Method: immunoSEQ multiplex PCR; TCRdb's copy keeps in-frame clones and lacks some. The sample lists about 2,500,000 clones; roughly 92% were seen once. The sequenced material came from naive CD4+ T cells sorted from blood. Subset defined: CD45RA+ positively selected. These receptors all come from a man aged 18-30 years in good health.

The chain combines TRBV7-6 with TRBJ2-7; 7 bases are a match to TRBD2. With 5 bases clipped from V and 6 bases from J, the junction kept 13 bases outside the gene matches. The CDR3 has 15 amino acids. The germline V gene has CDR1 SGHVS and CDR2 FNYEAQ. The CDR3 bases are TGTGCCAGCAGCCTGGGGGGGACTATTTTGGGCGAGCAGTACTTC. This gives the protein CASSLGGTILGEQYF.

This rearrangement joins TRBV6-4 to TRBJ1-6; no firm D call. The CDR3 length is 19 residues. Germline CDR1 reads MRHNA; CDR2 reads SNTAGT. Trimming removed 0 bases from V and 7 bases from J, with 22 bases in between. The CDR3 DNA follows: TGTGCCAGCAGTGACTCGACGCTTTACCGGCACGTCGGGAATTCACCCCTCCACTTT. It is translated as CASSDSTLYRHVGNSPLHF.

About this clone itself: The sample holds other DNA sequences that translate to the same CDR3. V and J are TRBV30 and TRBJ1-5; possible D gene TRBD1, 6 bases. Trimming shortened V by 2 bases and J by 2 bases, and 10 bases separated the two germline ends. The CDR3 spans 14 residues. In germline, CDR1 is GTSNPN, CDR2 SVGIG (reference sequence). Here the CDR3 reads CAWSPGGGNQPQHF. The CDR3 nucleotides read TGTGCCTGGAGTCCGGGGGGCGGCAATCAGCCCCAGCATTTT. Combining the CDR3 with reference TRBV30 and TRBJ1-5 gives the whole variable domain SQTIHQWPATLVQPVGSPLSLECTVEGTSNPNLYWYRQAAGRGLQLLFYSVGIGQISSEVPQNLSASRPQDRQFILSSKKLLLSDSGFYLCAWSPGGGNQPQHFGDGTRLSIL.

The chain is built from TRBV4-1 and TRBJ2-7, with 9 bases aligning to TRBD1. In germline, CDR1 is MGHRA, CDR2 YSYEKL. V dropped 0 bases and J dropped 1; count of bases not matched to a gene: 1. This CDR3 contains 15 residues. The CDR3 nucleotides read TGCGCCAGCAGCCAAGAACAGGGGGCTTCCTACGAGCAGTACTTC. It yields the protein CASSQEQGASYEQYF.

This chain uses TRBV7-9 with TRBJ1-2; D gene ambiguous. Germline CDR1 is SEHNR and CDR2 is FQNEAQ (reference sequence). This CDR3 has 15 residues. The V end lost 5 bases, the J end lost 8 bases, and 21 bases lay between the germline ends. For the CDR3, the DNA is TGTGCCAGCAGCATCGGAAAAAACGTAGCGGGGGGCTACACCTTC. Translation: CASSIGKNVAGGYTF.

The chain couples TRBV6-6 to TRBJ1-6; D call uncertain. This CDR3 has 13 amino acids. In germline, CDR1 is MNHNY, CDR2 SVGAGI (reference sequence). Trimming removed 7 bases at V and 4 bases at J, with 8 bases between. The CDR3 reads CASIVSYNSPLHF. CDR3 in DNA: TGTGCCAGCATAGTCAGTTATAATTCACCCCTCCACTTT.

The V and J genes are TRBV9 and TRBJ2-5, with D perhaps matching TRBD2 (5 bases). V was pared by 4 bases and J by 2 bases, with 18 bases between. This CDR3 has 16 residues. Looked up from germline, CDR1 is SGDLS and CDR2 is YYNGEE. CDR3 loop: CASSSSPTRLQETQYF. The CDR3 DNA reads TGTGCCAGCAGCTCCTCCCCTACTAGGCTACAAGAGACCCAGTACTTC. The full variable domain, in which reference TRBV9 and TRBJ2-5 provide the parts outside the CDR3, is DSGVTQTPKHLITATGQRVTLRCSPRSGDLSVYWYQQSLDQGLQFLIQYYNGEERAKGNILERFSAQQFPDLHSELNLSSLELGDSALYFCASSSSPTRLQETQYFGPGTRLLVL.

The chain's CDR3 is CASSSWTGDSNQPQHF. For the CDR3, the DNA is TGTGCCAGCAGTTCTTGGACAGGGGATAGCAATCAGCCCCAGCATTTT. The chain combines TRBV2 with TRBJ1-5, with 9 bases identical to TRBD1. CDR3 size: 16 residues. Per the germline V gene, CDR1 is SNHLY and CDR2 is FYNNEI. V shed 5 bases, J shed 0 bases, and the junction held 5 bases outside the gene matches. Based on the CDR3 plus reference TRBV2 and TRBJ1-5, the full variable domain is EPEVTQTPSHQVTQMGQEVILRCVPISNHLYFYWYRQILGQKVEFLVSFYNNEISEKSEIFDDQFSVERPDGSNFTLKIRSTKLEDSAMYFCASSSWTGDSNQPQHFGDGTRLSIL.

The chain's CDR3 is CSVGDTPNEKLFF. The DNA for the CDR3 is TGCAGCGTTGGGGACACCCCTAATGAAAAACTGTTTTTT. This chain joins TRBV29-1 and TRBJ1-4; maybe TRBD1 (6 bases). Germline CDR1 and CDR2: SQVTM and ANQGSEA. V was trimmed by 4 bases and J by 3 bases, leaving 9 bases between them. The CDR3 totals 13 residues.

The rearrangement uses TRBV2 and TRBJ1-1; unclear D gene. In germline, CDR1 is SNHLY, CDR2 FYNNEI. The CDR3 runs 14 residues. The V gene lost 5 bases and the J gene lost 1 base, with 11 bases spanning the gap. CDR3 sequence: CASSSLEGNTEAFF. Written as DNA, the CDR3 is TGTGCCAGCAGTAGTTTAGAGGGGAACACTGAAGCTTTCTTT.

The chain's CDR3 is CASDLEGQGRTGELFF. CDR3 in DNA: TGTGCTAGTGATCTGGAGGGACAGGGGAGAACCGGGGAGCTGTTTTTT. The chain employs TRBV12-5 and TRBJ2-2, with TRBD1 matching 10 bases. CDR1 is LGHNT and CDR2 is FRNRAP in the germline V gene. The CDR3 spans 16 residues. With 7 bases clipped from V and 5 bases from J, the junction kept 10 bases outside the gene matches.